This T cell receptor (beta chain) originates from a study of blood T cells in healthy people across ages. Study-level findings and limits: Diversity figures derived from one million T cells were judged to underestimate the true value. Donor CMV status, an unknown factor, possibly confounded changes in expanded clonotypes.

In regard to this clonotype: Its antigen is unknown.

Using a J-beta primer mix together with a sample-barcoded 5' primer, a second PCR was run for about 6 to 11 cycles. One entry per CDR3 protein results from TCRdb running MiXCR on the 5' RACE reads. The sample shows 600,000 to 1,000,000 distinct CDR3 sequences, around 25% of them seen only once. Germline V gives CDR1 LGHDT, CDR2 YNNKEL (reference sequence). The CDR3 runs 14 residues. Trimming left V 1 base short and J 6 bases short, with 9 bases between. These data were also reused for a study on T cells of mothers and their children. That source notes: Healthy Caucasian mothers, a few in number, and their six children were the donors. Per 15 ul, 1.5 ug of RNA was used, with all extracted RNA going into cDNA synthesis.

V is TRBV3-1 and J is TRBJ1-4; D gene unclear. The receptor was isolated from a boy between 10 and 17 years old in good health. The sequencing sample was made of blood. The CDR3 sequence is CASSQGQVDEKLFF. CDR3 nucleotide sequence: TGTGCCAGCAGCCAAGGCCAGGTGGATGAAAAACTGTTTTTT.